The 18 T cell receptor beta chains below all came from one sample that was sequenced in a study of cytomegalovirus exposure and HLA in healthy donors. The PCR was carried out with 60 Vbeta primers and 13 Jbeta primers. TCRdb's copy holds only in-frame clones and misses some; the assay was immunoSEQ multiplex PCR. The profile shows about 100,000 clones, more than 60% of them singletons. The sample consisted of PBMCs. These receptors were taken from a woman between 18 and 29 years old in good health and CMV-seropositive.

J is TRBJ2-1 and V is TRBV6-5; 7 bases align to TRBD1. Per the germline V gene, CDR1 is MNHEY and CDR2 is SVGAGI. The CDR3 contains 15 residues. The trim removed 6 bases at V and 2 bases at J, leaving 7 bases unmatched. CDR3 sequence reads: CASRSDRVTYNEQFF. The CDR3 DNA follows: TGTGCCAGCAGAAGCGACAGGGTAACCTACAATGAGCAGTTCTTC.

The J gene is TRBJ2-3, the V gene TRBV7-8; tentatively, D is TRBD2 (7 bases). Germline V CDR1 and CDR2: SGHVS, FQNEAQ. Trimming shortened V by 1 base and J by 6 bases, and 17 bases separated the two germline ends. The CDR3 runs 16 residues. The CDR3 loop is CASSLVLLEGGDTQYF. CDR3 sequence (DNA): TGTGCCAGCAGCTTAGTATTGCTAGAGGGGGGGGATACGCAGTATTTT.

The J gene is TRBJ2-5, the V gene TRBV6-5, with D possibly matching TRBD2 (6 bases). CDR1 and CDR2 from the germline V gene are MNHEY and SVGAGI. V was trimmed by 3 bases and J by 1 base, leaving 15 bases between them. The CDR3 extends over 16 amino acids. DNA of the CDR3: TGTGCCAGCAGTTATAGACAAGTTAGCGGCCAAGAGACCCAGTACTTC. Translation gives CASSYRQVSGQETQYF.

This clone turned up a few times. The rearrangement links TRBV4-3 to TRBJ1-4; possible D gene TRBD1, 6 bases. The CDR3 spans 15 residues. Trimming removed 1 base from V and 8 bases from J, with 14 bases in between. CDR1 LGHNA and CDR2 YSLEER come from the germline V gene. CDR3 loop: CASSQVGHLKEKLFF. In DNA form, the CDR3 reads TGCGCCAGCAGCCAAGTGGGACATCTCAAGGAAAAACTGTTTTTT.

This clone was counted between two and nine times. The genes are TRBV7-8 and TRBJ2-1; the match to TRBD2 covers 7 bases. CDR1 SGHVS and CDR2 FQNEAQ come from the germline V gene. The CDR3 is 17 amino acids. Germline trimming cut 3 bases from V and 2 bases from J; bases unmatched to any gene: 10. The DNA of the CDR3 is TGTGCCAGCAGCTTGTGGGGCGGGAGAGCAGCCTACAATGAGCAGTTCTTC. Residues: CASSLWGGRAAYNEQFF.

The V gene is TRBV28, the J gene TRBJ2-7; the D gene is possibly TRBD2 (6 bases). This CDR3 region has 15 residues. Trimming shortened V by 2 bases and J by 6 bases, and 17 bases separated the two germline ends. Germline V gene data show CDR1 as MDHEN and CDR2 as SYDVKM. CDR3 bases: TGTGCCAGCAGTTTAGCGGGAACGGGAAGCTCCGAGCAGTACTTC. Translated: CASSLAGTGSSEQYF.

The chain couples TRBV14 to TRBJ2-1; 9 nucleotides line up with TRBD2. The CDR3 runs to 16 residues. J lost 4 bases, V lost 2 bases, and 6 bases had no gene match. Germline V CDR1 and CDR2: SGHDN, FVKESK. The CDR3 DNA is TGTGCCAGCAGCCAACGCGGGAGGGGTACATACAATGAGCAGTTCTTC. It is translated as CASSQRGRGTYNEQFF.

The rearrangement joins TRBV6-1 to TRBJ1-1; 9 bases line up with TRBD1. V lost 1 base, J lost 5 bases, and 2 bases stayed unmatched. From germline, CDR1 is MNHNS and CDR2 SASEGT. This CDR3 is 14 amino acids long. The CDR3 DNA follows: TGTGCCAGCAGTGAAGTACAGGGGGCAACTGAAGCTTTCTTT. Its translation: CASSEVQGATEAFF.

CDR3 protein: CASSLVQGANTGELFF. The CDR3 DNA follows: TGCGCCAGCAGCTTGGTTCAGGGGGCGAACACCGGGGAGCTGTTTTTT. The chain employs TRBV5-1 and TRBJ2-2; TRBD1 agrees at 7 bases. Germline V gene lookup returns CDR1 SGHRS and CDR2 YFSETQ. V shed 0 bases, J shed 0 bases, and the junction held 2 bases outside the gene matches. The CDR3 spans 16 residues.

The V gene is TRBV4-3, the J gene TRBJ2-7; TRBD1 aligns across 12 bases. Trimming took 0 bases from V and 6 from J; bases not matched to a gene: 6. In germline, CDR1 is LGHNA, CDR2 YSLEER. The CDR3 is made up of 16 amino acids. The CDR3 is CASSQESGTGGSEQYF. The CDR3 DNA follows: TGCGCCAGCAGCCAAGAATCCGGGACAGGGGGCTCCGAGCAGTACTTC.

This clone has just a few counts. The chain combines TRBV4-3 with TRBJ2-1; possible D gene TRBD2, 6 bases. Germline assignment: CDR1 LGHNA and CDR2 YSLEER. The V and J ends lost 4 bases and 4 bases respectively, with 17 bases between them. The CDR3 loop spans 16 amino acids. The CDR3 loop is CASSPRAGTSYNEQFF. The DNA of the CDR3 is TGCGCCAGCAGCCCACGGGCCGGGACTTCGTACAATGAGCAGTTCTTC.

V usage is TRBV5-6 and J usage is TRBJ2-2, with D maybe TRBD2 (5 bases). The V gene's germline CDR1 is SGHDT and CDR2 YYEEEE. Between the trimmed V and J ends, which lost 1 base and 6 bases, there was a span of 7 bases. The CDR3 is 13 amino acids. CDR3 coding DNA: TGTGCCAGCAGCTTGTTGGGAGCCGGGGAGCTGTTTTTT. It encodes CASSLLGAGELFF.

This rearrangement joins TRBV7-8 to TRBJ2-7, with TRBD1 matching over 8 bases. Germline assignment: CDR1 SGHVS and CDR2 FQNEAQ. V gave up 4 bases and J gave up 10 bases; unmatched junction bases: 12. The CDR3 covers 14 residues. The CDR3 is CASSSRTGTQNQYF. The CDR3 DNA follows: TGTGCCAGCAGCTCCAGGACAGGGACTCAGAACCAGTACTTC.

This clone was picked up one time. CDR3: CASSSQGGGYEQYF. Here the CDR3 DNA reads TGTGCCAGCAGCTCCCAGGGAGGGGGCTACGAGCAGTACTTC. The chain links TRBV7-3 to TRBJ2-7, with D perhaps matching TRBD2 (7 bases). V lost 4 bases to trimming and J lost 3 bases, with 13 bases between them. CDR1 is SGHTA, CDR2 FQGTGA, per germline. The CDR3 is made up of 14 amino acids.

This clone was counted a single time. The chain recombines TRBV5-1 with TRBJ1-2; a possible D gene is TRBD1 (5 bases). Germline CDR1 SGHRS, CDR2 YFSETQ. The CDR3 contains 13 residues. V lost 0 bases, J lost 4 bases, and 7 bases lay in between. The CDR3, as DNA: TGCGCCAGCAGCTTGGAACAGGCCTATGGCTACACCTTC. Its translation is CASSLEQAYGYTF.

This chain connects TRBV30 to TRBJ2-1; D might be TRBD2 (6 bases). Germline-derived CDR1 and CDR2 are GTSNPN and SVGIG (reference sequence). The CDR3 length is 13 residues. The V and J ends lost 8 bases and 0 bases respectively, with 11 bases between them. The CDR3 coding sequence is TGTGCCATTATGGGGGGCTCCTACAATGAGCAGTTCTTC. Amino acids: CAIMGGSYNEQFF.

V gene TRBV12-5 combines with J gene TRBJ2-3; TRBD2 agrees at 7 bases. CDR3 length equals 15 residues. Germline CDR1 is LGHNT and CDR2 is FRNRAP. Trimming took 1 base from V and 8 from J; bases not matched to a gene: 9. The CDR3 loop is CASGLDGREYGTQYF. The CDR3 DNA is TGTGCTAGTGGTTTGGATGGGCGGGAGTACGGTACGCAGTATTTT.

This clone was recorded once. The chain links TRBV7-2 to TRBJ2-7; 10 nucleotides line up with TRBD1. V was clipped by 0 bases and J by 10 bases; unmatched bases: 3. The CDR3 is 13 residues long. Germline assignment: CDR1 SGHTA and CDR2 FQGNSA. This CDR3 is CASSLAGTGDQYF. DNA for the CDR3: TGTGCCAGCAGCTTAGCCGGGACAGGGGATCAGTACTTC.